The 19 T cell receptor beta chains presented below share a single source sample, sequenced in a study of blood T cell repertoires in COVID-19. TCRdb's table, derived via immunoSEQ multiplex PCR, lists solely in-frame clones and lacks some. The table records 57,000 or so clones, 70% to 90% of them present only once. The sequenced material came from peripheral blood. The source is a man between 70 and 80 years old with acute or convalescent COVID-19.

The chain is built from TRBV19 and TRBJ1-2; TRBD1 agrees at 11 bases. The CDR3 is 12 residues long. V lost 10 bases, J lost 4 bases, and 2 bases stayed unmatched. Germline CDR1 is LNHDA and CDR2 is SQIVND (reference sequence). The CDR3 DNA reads TGTGCCACCGGACAGGGGGCCTATGGCTACACCTTC. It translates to CATGQGAYGYTF. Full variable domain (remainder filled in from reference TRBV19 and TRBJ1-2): DGGITQSPKYLFRKEGQNVTLSCEQNLNHDAMYWYRQDPGQGLRLIYYSQIVNDFQKGDIAEGYSVSREKKESFPLTVTSAQKNPTAFYLCATGQGAYGYTFGSGTRLTVV.

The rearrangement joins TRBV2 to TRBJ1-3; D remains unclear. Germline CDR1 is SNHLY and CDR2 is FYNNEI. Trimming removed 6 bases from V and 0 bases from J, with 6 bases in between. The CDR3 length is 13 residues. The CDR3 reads CASRQYSGNTIYF. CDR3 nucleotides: TGTGCCAGCAGACAGTACTCTGGAAACACCATATATTTT.

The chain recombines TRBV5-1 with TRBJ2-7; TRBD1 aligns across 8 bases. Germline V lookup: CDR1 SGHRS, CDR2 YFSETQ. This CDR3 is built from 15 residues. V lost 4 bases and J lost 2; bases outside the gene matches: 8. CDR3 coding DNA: TGCGCCAGCAGCCCTTCCCGGGACAGGACCTACGAGCAGTACTTC. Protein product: CASSPSRDRTYEQYF.

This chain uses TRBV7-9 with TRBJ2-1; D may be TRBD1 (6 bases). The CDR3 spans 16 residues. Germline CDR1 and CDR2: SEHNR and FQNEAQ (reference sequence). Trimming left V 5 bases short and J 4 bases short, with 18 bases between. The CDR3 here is CASSPRIAQGYNEQFF. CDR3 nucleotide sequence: TGTGCCAGCAGCCCCCGGATAGCTCAGGGGTACAATGAGCAGTTCTTC.

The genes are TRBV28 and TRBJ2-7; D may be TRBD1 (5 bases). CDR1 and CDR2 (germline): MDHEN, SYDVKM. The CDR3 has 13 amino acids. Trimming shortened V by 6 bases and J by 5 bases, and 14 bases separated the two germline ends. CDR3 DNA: TGTGCCAGCAGAGGACCAGGGTCCCACGAGCAGTACTTC. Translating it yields CASRGPGSHEQYF.

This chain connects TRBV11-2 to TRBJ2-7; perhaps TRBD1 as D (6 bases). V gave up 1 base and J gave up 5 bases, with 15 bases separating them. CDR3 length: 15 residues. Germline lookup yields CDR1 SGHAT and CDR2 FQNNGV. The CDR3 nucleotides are TGTGCCAGCAGCTTAGGAACAGGGATCGGCAACGAGCAGTACTTC. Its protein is CASSLGTGIGNEQYF.

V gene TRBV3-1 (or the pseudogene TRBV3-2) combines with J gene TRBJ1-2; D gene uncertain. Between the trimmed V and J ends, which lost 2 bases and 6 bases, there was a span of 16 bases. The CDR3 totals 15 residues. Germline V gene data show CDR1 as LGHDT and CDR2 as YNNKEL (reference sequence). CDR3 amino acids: CASSQFGRVEDGYTF. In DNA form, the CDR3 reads TGTGCCAGCAGCCAATTCGGGAGGGTGGAGGATGGCTACACCTTC.

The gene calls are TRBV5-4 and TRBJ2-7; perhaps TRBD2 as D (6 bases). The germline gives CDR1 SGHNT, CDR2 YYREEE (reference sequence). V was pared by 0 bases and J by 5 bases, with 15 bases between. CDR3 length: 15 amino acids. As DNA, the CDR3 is TGTGCCAGCAGCTTGGACCTGGGAGGTCGGGACGAGCAGTACTTC. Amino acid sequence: CASSLDLGGRDEQYF.

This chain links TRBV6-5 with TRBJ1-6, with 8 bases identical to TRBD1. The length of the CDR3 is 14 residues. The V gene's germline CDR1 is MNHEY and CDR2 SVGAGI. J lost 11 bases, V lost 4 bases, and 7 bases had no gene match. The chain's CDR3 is CASSSSTGGPPLHF. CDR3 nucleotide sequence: TGTGCCAGCAGTTCGTCCACAGGGGGTCCACCCCTCCACTTT.

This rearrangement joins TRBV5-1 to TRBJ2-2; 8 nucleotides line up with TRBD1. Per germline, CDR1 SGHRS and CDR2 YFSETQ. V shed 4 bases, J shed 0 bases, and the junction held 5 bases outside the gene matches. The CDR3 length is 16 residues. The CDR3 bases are TGCGCCAGCAGCGGACGGGGACAGGCGAACACCGGGGAGCTGTTTTTT. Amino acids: CASSGRGQANTGELFF.

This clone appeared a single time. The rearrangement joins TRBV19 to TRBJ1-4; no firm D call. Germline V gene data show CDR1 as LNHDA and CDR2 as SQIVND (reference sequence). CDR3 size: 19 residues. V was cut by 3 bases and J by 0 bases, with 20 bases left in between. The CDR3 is CASSISRYGKEATNEKLFF. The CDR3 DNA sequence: TGTGCCAGTAGTATCTCCCGCTACGGGAAAGAAGCAACTAATGAAAAACTGTTTTTT.

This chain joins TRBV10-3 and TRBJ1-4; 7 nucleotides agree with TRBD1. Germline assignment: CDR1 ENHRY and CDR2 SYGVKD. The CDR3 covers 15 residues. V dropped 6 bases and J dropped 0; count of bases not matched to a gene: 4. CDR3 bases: TGTGCCATCAGCCGCGGGACAGCAACTAATGAAAAACTGTTTTTT. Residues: CAISRGTATNEKLFF.

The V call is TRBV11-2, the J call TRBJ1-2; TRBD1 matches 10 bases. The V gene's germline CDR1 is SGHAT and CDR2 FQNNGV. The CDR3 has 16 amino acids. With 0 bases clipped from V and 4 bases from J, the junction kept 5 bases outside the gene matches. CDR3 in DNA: TGTGCCAGCAGCTTAGATGACAGGGGGCGCATCTATGGCTACACCTTC. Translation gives CASSLDDRGRIYGYTF.

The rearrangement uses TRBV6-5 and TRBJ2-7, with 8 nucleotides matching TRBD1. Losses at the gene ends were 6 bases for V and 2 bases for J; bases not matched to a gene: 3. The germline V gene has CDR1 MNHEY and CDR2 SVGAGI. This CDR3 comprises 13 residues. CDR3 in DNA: TGTGCCAGCAGAGGACAGGGAACCTACGAGCAGTACTTC. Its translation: CASRGQGTYEQYF.

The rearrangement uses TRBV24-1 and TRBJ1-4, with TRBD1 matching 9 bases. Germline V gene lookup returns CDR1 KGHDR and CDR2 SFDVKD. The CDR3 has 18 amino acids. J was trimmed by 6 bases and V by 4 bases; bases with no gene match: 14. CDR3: CATSEAKGQGKLHEKLFF. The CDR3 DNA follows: TGTGCCACCAGTGAGGCTAAGGGACAGGGAAAATTGCATGAAAAACTGTTTTTT.

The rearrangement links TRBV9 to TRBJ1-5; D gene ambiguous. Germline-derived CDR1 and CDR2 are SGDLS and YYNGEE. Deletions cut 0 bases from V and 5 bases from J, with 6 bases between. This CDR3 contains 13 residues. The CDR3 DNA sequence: TGTGCCAGCAGCGTAGCTACGGATCAGCCCCAGCATTTT. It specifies CASSVATDQPQHF.

CDR3 sequence reads: CASSLGEAGAGELFF. The CDR3 coding sequence is TGCGCCAGCAGCTTGGGGGAGGCCGGAGCTGGGGAGCTGTTTTTT. The chain recombines TRBV5-1 with TRBJ2-2, with D perhaps TRBD2 (6 bases). V lost 0 bases and J 8 bases, leaving 14 bases between the germline ends. The CDR3 length is 15 residues. The V gene's germline CDR1 is SGHRS and CDR2 YFSETQ.

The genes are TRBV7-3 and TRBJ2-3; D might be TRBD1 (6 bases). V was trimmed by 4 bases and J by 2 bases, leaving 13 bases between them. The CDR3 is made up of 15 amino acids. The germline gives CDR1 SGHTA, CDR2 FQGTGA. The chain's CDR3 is CASSSRGHLTDTQYF. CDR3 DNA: TGTGCCAGCAGCTCAAGGGGACACCTCACAGATACGCAGTATTTT.

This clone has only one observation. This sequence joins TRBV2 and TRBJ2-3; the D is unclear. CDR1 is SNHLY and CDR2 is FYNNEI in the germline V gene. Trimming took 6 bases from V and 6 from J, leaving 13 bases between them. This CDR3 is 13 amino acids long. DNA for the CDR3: TGTGCCAGCAGAGTAGAGGTAACGGATACGCAGTATTTT. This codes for CASRVEVTDTQYF.